One and the same sample provided the 19 T cell receptor beta chains below, sequenced in a study of post-analysis software for immune sequencing data. Overall study findings and caveats: Patients used several TRBV segments, including TRBV5-6, TRBV5-1 and TRBV20-1, more often than controls.

These receptors are not linked to any known antigen. The library was made from cDNA and included unique molecular identifiers. Using its own MiXCR run on the PCR reads, TCRdb lists one record per CDR3 protein. The table includes over 150,000 distinct CDR3 sequences, approximately 28% detected once. The sequenced material came from blood. All receptors come from a girl aged 10 to 17 with multiple sclerosis.

This clonotype was counted only a few times. This chain links TRBV6-6 with TRBJ2-1; 15 bases are shared with TRBD2. V was clipped by 6 bases and J by 4 bases; unmatched bases: 7. The CDR3 contains 17 residues. Germline V gene lookup returns CDR1 MNHNY and CDR2 SVGAGI (reference sequence). The DNA of the CDR3 is TGTGCCAGCAGCCCAAGGACTAGCGGGAGGGGGTACAATGAGCAGTTCTTC. It yields the protein CASSPRTSGRGYNEQFF.

Comments on this clonotype: A read error is possible here, since a much larger clone lies one base away. The chain employs TRBV6-5 and TRBJ2-1; perhaps TRBD2 as D (5 bases). From germline, CDR1 is MNHEY and CDR2 SVGAGI. The CDR3 sequence is 13 residues long. V lost 5 bases to trimming and J lost 6 bases, with 11 bases between them. CDR3 in amino acids: CASSTGRGNEQFF. The CDR3 DNA is TGTGCCAGCAGTACCGGACGGGGCAATGAGCAGTTCTTC.

The gene calls are TRBV20-1 and TRBJ1-2; tentative D call: TRBD1 (5 bases). The CDR3 runs 16 residues. The V and J ends lost 0 bases and 2 bases respectively, with 16 bases between them. CDR1 and CDR2 (germline): DFQATT, SNEGSKA (reference sequence). The CDR3 reads CSARELRRGPNYGYTF. The CDR3 bases are TGCAGTGCTAGAGAGTTGCGCCGGGGCCCAAACTATGGCTACACCTTC.

DNA for the CDR3: TGTGCCAGCAGCTTTCGGGACTACAAAAACATTCAGTACTTC. It yields the protein CASSFRDYKNIQYF. The chain has TRBV12-3 or TRBV12-4 and TRBJ2-4; 7 positions match TRBD2. V shed 6 bases, J shed 3 bases, and the junction held 5 bases outside the gene matches. This CDR3 spans 14 amino acids.

J is TRBJ1-1 and V is TRBV21-1. TRBV21-1 is a recognized pseudogene. The CDR3 runs 11 residues. In DNA form, the CDR3 reads TGTGCCAGCAGCACGGGGTCTGAAGCTTTCTTT. This gives the protein CASSTGSEAFF.

J is TRBJ2-4 and V is TRBV15; D gene uncertain. Germline loops: CDR1 LNHNV, CDR2 YYDKDF (reference sequence). This CDR3 is built from 15 residues. Deletions cut 5 bases from V and 0 bases from J, with 11 bases between. CDR3 sequence (DNA): TGTGCCACCAGCCACCCGGCCTTAGCCAAAAACATTCAGTACTTC. It is translated as CATSHPALAKNIQYF.

This chain's CDR3 is CASMIGGTNYNEQYF. In nucleotides, the CDR3 is TGCGCCAGCATGATCGGAGGAACGAACTACAATGAGCAGTACTTC. The rearrangement links TRBV5-1 to TRBJ2-4; possible D gene TRBD2, 5 bases. Germline CDR1 reads SGHRS; CDR2 reads YFSETQ. The CDR3 is 15 amino acids. V lost 6 bases to trimming and J lost 13 bases, with 26 bases between them. The whole variable domain, filled in from reference TRBV5-1 and TRBJ2-4, reads KAGVTQTPRYLIKTRGQQVTLSCSPISGHRSVSWYQQTPGQGLQFLFEYFSETQRNKGNFPGRFSGRQFSNSRSEMNVSTLELGDSALYLCASMIGGTNYNEQYFGAGTRLSVL.

This clonotype was observed many times. The V call is TRBV29-1, the J call TRBJ2-5; D is perhaps TRBD2 (5 bases). Germline V gene lookup returns CDR1 SQVTM and CDR2 ANQGSEA. V lost 4 bases and J 1 base, leaving 7 bases between the germline ends. This CDR3 comprises 12 residues. In DNA form, the CDR3 reads TGCAGCGTTGCGCGGGCCCAAGAGACCCAGTACTTC. This gives the protein CSVARAQETQYF.

This clonotype occurred many times. The chain recombines TRBV6-5 with TRBJ1-2; D is unresolved. V was clipped by 0 bases and J by 8 bases, with 10 bases between them. Germline V gene data show CDR1 as MNHEY and CDR2 as SVGAGI. The CDR3 spans 13 residues. Written as DNA, the CDR3 is TGTGCCAGCAGTTACTCCGAACAAGGGGGCTACACCTTC. The encoded protein is CASSYSEQGGYTF.

The chain is built from TRBV5-1 and TRBJ2-1, with D tentatively TRBD1 (7 bases). Germline V gene data show CDR1 as SGHRS and CDR2 as YFSETQ. V was trimmed by 4 bases and J by 6 bases, leaving 17 bases between them. This CDR3 has 15 amino acids. The CDR3 nucleotides are TGCGCCAGCAGCCCCCCAGGGGGGCCTTTCAATGAGCAGTTCTTC. Protein product: CASSPPGGPFNEQFF.

This sequence joins TRBV25-1 and TRBJ1-5; TRBD1 is a possible D gene (5 bases). The CDR3 loop spans 16 amino acids. Trimming pared 5 bases from V and 0 bases from J, leaving 14 bases between. From germline, CDR1 is MGHDK and CDR2 SYGVNS. The CDR3 nucleotides are TGTGCCAGCAGTTCCAGGGAGGGAAATAGCAATCAGCCCCAGCATTTT. Amino acid sequence: CASSSREGNSNQPQHF.

This chain links TRBV5-1 with TRBJ1-2; 8 positions match TRBD1. This CDR3 spans 12 amino acids. Per germline, CDR1 SGHRS and CDR2 YFSETQ. After removal of 10 bases from V and 6 bases from J, the junction contained 8 bases not matched to a gene. CDR3 loop: CAAPDRDHGYTF. CDR3 nucleotide sequence: TGCGCCGCACCGGACAGGGATCATGGCTACACCTTC.

The chain uses TRBV5-5 and TRBJ1-4, with D perhaps TRBD1 (5 bases). The germline V and J ends were trimmed by 0 bases and 10 bases, with 10 bases remaining between them. Germline V gene lookup returns CDR1 SGHKS and CDR2 YYEKEE (reference sequence). The CDR3 runs to 13 residues. The CDR3 loop is CASSLVSGRKLFF. CDR3 bases: TGTGCCAGCAGCTTGGTATCAGGGAGAAAACTGTTTTTT.

This clonotype occurred a few times. V gene TRBV4-1 combines with J gene TRBJ1-4; D is undetermined. V gave up 3 bases and J gave up 5 bases, with 19 bases separating them. The germline V gene encodes CDR1 MGHRA and CDR2 YSYEKL. The CDR3 contains 17 residues. CDR3: CASSHGPQKSLNEKLFF. CDR3 nucleotides: TGCGCCAGCAGCCATGGGCCTCAAAAAAGCTTAAATGAAAAACTGTTTTTT.

This clonotype was observed a handful of times. V is TRBV6-1 and J is TRBJ1-5, with a possible D match to TRBD1 (6 bases). Trimming removed 6 bases from V and 0 bases from J, with 12 bases in between. Germline V lookup: CDR1 MNHNS, CDR2 SASEGT. CDR3 length equals 15 residues. This CDR3 reads CASRPGQLSNQPQHF. CDR3 coding DNA: TGTGCCAGCAGGCCCGGACAGCTTAGCAATCAGCCCCAGCATTTT.

This clonotype came up a few times. Here the CDR3 DNA reads TGTGCCAGCAGCTCCCCCGAGACCCAGTACTTC. Protein sequence: CASSSPETQYF. The rearrangement links TRBV7-3 to TRBJ2-5; D is ambiguous. V was shortened by 4 bases and J by 5 bases, with 5 bases between the two germline ends. Germline V gives CDR1 SGHTA, CDR2 FQGTGA. The CDR3 is 11 amino acids.

The chain employs TRBV4-3 and TRBJ1-2; 7 bases map to TRBD1. The ends lost 1 base at V and 6 bases at J; junction bases unmatched: 2. Germline V gene lookup returns CDR1 LGHNA and CDR2 YSLEER. The CDR3 consists of 13 residues. CDR3 DNA sequence: TGCGCCAGCAGCCAAGGCAGGGGGGATGGCTACACCTTC. Translation: CASSQGRGDGYTF.

Ten or more counts support this clonotype. This sequence joins TRBV5-1 and TRBJ2-1, with TRBD1 matching 7 bases. The CDR3 covers 11 residues. Looked up from germline, CDR1 is SGHRS and CDR2 is YFSETQ. V shed 3 bases, J shed 10 bases, and the junction held 1 base outside the gene matches. CDR3 residues: CASSSDREQFF. The CDR3, as DNA: TGCGCCAGCAGCTCGGACAGGGAGCAGTTCTTC.

This clonotype was observed many times. The CDR3, as DNA: TGTGCCAGCAGCTTAGTTTATGCCAGGGGTGTAGACAATGAGCAGTTCTTC. Its translation is CASSLVYARGVDNEQFF. The rearrangement uses TRBV7-9 and TRBJ2-1; D might be TRBD1 (6 bases). Deletions cut 1 base from V and 5 bases from J, with 18 bases between. CDR3 length: 17 residues. In germline, CDR1 is SEHNR, CDR2 FQNEAQ (reference sequence).